The entry below describes one T cell receptor beta chain. Its antigen remains unidentified. This sample was taken from a study of response to subunit inactivated influenza vaccine. Study-level results: New T cells are recruited in small numbers by each seasonal influenza vaccination, according to the authors' suggestion.

V gave up 2 bases and J gave up 2 bases, with 13 bases separating them. Per the germline V gene, CDR1 is SGHTA and CDR2 is FQGNSA. There are 16 residues in the CDR3. TCRdb reprocessed the RT-PCR reads via MiXCR and lists one record per CDR3 protein. This sample carries 860,000 or so distinct CDR3 sequences, 20% to 25% of them seen once, and the ten largest clones take around 9.6%. V gene TRBV7-2 combines with J gene TRBJ1-3; no definite D call. Sequencing was performed on PBMCs from blood, taken 5 days after vaccination. The sequence was obtained from a man aged 50 to 60 who received an inactivated influenza vaccine. This CDR3 is CASSLNLRPPGNTIYF. CDR3 coding DNA: TGTGCCAGCAGCTTAAATCTTCGTCCGCCTGGAAACACCATATATTTT.